This T cell receptor beta chain was observed in a study of OX40 agonist ivuxolimab in advanced cancers. Study observations and caveats: Some of the nonresponding patients also showed low levels of normalized T-cell clonal expansion.

Assay: immunoSEQ multiplex PCR; the TCRdb copy retains only in-frame clones and omits some. The sample includes fewer than 80,000 clones, roughly 76% of them seen just once. The germline V gene has CDR1 MNHEY and CDR2 SVGAGI. CDR3 size: 15 residues. V lost 3 bases to trimming and J lost 1 base, with 13 bases between them. A word on this clone: The antigen remains undetermined.

The rearrangement joins TRBV6-5 to TRBJ2-7, with TRBD2 as a possible D gene (5 bases). This TCR was recovered from an adult with an advanced solid tumor such as melanoma, head and neck, liver or kidney cancer. Sequenced here: CD4+ or CD8+ T cells sorted from blood, sampled in a trial of the OX40 agonist ivuxolimab. This CDR3 reads CASSYEGVLSYEQYF. The CDR3 DNA sequence: TGTGCCAGCAGTTATGAGGGTGTTTTATCCTACGAGCAGTACTTC.